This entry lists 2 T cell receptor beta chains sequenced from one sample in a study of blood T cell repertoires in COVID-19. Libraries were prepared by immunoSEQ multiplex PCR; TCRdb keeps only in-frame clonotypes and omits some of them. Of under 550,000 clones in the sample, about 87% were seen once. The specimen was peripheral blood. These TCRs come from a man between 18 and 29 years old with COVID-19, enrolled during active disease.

CDR3 region: CASSEVPGRNGYTF. DNA of the CDR3: TGTGCCAGCAGTGAAGTCCCAGGGAGGAACGGCTACACCTTC. The chain has TRBV2 and TRBJ1-2, with a tentative D call TRBD1 (5 bases). This CDR3 is built from 14 residues. V lost 1 base to trimming and J lost 8 bases, with 14 bases between them. Looked up from germline, CDR1 is SNHLY and CDR2 is FYNNEI.

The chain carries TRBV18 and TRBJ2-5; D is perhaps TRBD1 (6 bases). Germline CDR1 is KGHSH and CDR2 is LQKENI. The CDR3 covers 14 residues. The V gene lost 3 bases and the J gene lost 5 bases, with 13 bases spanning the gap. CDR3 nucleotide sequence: TGTGCCAGCTCACCCCGAGGGGGACGGGAGACCCAGTACTTC. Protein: CASSPRGGRETQYF.